This entry concerns a single T cell receptor beta chain. This specimen belongs to a study of blood T cell repertoires in COVID-19. With 5 bases removed from V and 4 bases from J, the gap between germline ends came to 8 bases. The CDR3 totals 12 residues. In germline, CDR1 is MNHEY, CDR2 SMNVEV (reference sequence). Original processing notes: Amplification from reference gene primers served as the basis for estimated nucleated cell counts. TCRdb's copy holds only in-frame clones and misses some; the assay was immunoSEQ multiplex PCR. V, J and clone size are those of that table, while D and trimming were read from the DNA. The sample lists roughly 300,000 clones; roughly 80% were seen once.

V is TRBV27 and J is TRBJ1-2; D is undetermined. The specimen was peripheral blood. The clonotype originates from a human donor with COVID-19, enrolled during active disease. The donor label of this sample is uncertain. The CDR3 reads CASSPGPYGYTF. For the CDR3, the DNA is TGTGCCAGCAGTCCAGGCCCCTATGGCTACACCTTC.